This paragraph reports one T cell receptor (beta chain). Its antigen remains unidentified. No base quality information exists; no much larger clone differs at one position. This sample was included in a study of human T cells and chemical hapten exposure (dated by TCRdb to about 2021). About the full investigation: For sensitization, 2% DPC in acetone was applied to a roughly 2 cm by roughly 2 cm area of upper inner arm skin. Under 30 alopecia patients gave blood for TCR sequencing at one to four time points (pre-sensitization, 2, 6 and 24 weeks). Patch testing on the upper back used Finn chambers containing 0.01% DPC, with scoring done after 6 days according to International Contact Dermatitis Research Group standards. Peripheral blood TCR repertoire changes were tracked in vivo in alopecia patients during primary and secondary sensitization to the hapten diphenylcyclopropenone (DPC). The patient cohort, mostly female, included alopecia areata with under or over 50% scalp involvement, alopecia totalis and alopecia universalis. Blood was sampled from patients pre-sensitization (week 0) and at 2, 6 and about 24 weeks after DPC sensitization. Patients additionally received weekly therapeutic DPC doses to the scalp throughout the approximately 22-week study period. Libraries were combined into a pool for sequencing, and differences in TCR yield between samples came mainly from small differences in library volumes within the pool.

Broad study findings and their caveats: DPC sensitization did not change how many TCRs were above 1 in 1000 frequency, and no evidence was found of alterations in global repertoire structure. Alopecia, a presumed autoimmune disease, was present in all patients, so the immune response of the patients might differ from that of healthy individuals. Repeated subsampling changed both the strength of the expansion versus patch-test correlation and the threshold at which that correlation became significant. Compared with pre-sensitization or healthy control sets, expanded TCRs formed significantly more large CDR3 similarity clusters, which is consistent with antigen-driven responses. Patch test score was positively correlated with the number of PT1 expanded TCRs, with significance at thresholds 8, 16 and 32 but not at 4.

Counted from cysteine to phenylalanine, this CDR3 has 14 amino acids. Of all the DNA, just the CDR3 is kept, 42 bases in frame from base 1. The junction carries 24 bases between V and J, which are trimmed by 6 bases and 12 bases respectively. Per the germline V gene (reference sequence), DFQATT is the CDR1 and SNEGSKA is the CDR2. Library prep was done by RACE. These reads were obtained on a NextSeq 500. Library preparation attached unique molecular identifiers to individual cDNA molecules for quantitative, reproducible TCR counting. Both TCR alpha and TCR beta chains were sequenced from each blood RNA sample. The original methods were these. Samples had a median of about 90,000 TCRs, with a range from roughly 23,224 to 700,000. The Decombinator software suite was used to annotate V, J and CDR3 in the TCR reads. Every sample was subsampled to the same number of TCRs (28,000) for the PS versus PT1 abundance plots. TCRs were defined as expanded if absent before sensitization and observed at least eight times at the 2-week time point. Clones were called with MiXCR by TCRdb after fastp trimmed the public reads at Q25, and only in-frame beta chains were retained. For every CDR3 protein sequence, its rows merge into one entry that carries the most common genes and DNA. The authors' filters were not applied to this entry. The sample table contains 360,000 or so distinct CDR3 sequences; only one count was recorded for about 6.3% of them. About 6% of the sample goes to the ten largest clones.

The time point label, read with the paper, signifies: patch test 2, 6 weeks after DPC sensitization. This sample's treatment or condition label indicates: therapeutic diphenylcyclopropenone sensitization with weekly scalp DPC. Blood at each patch-test visit was drawn before the patch test was applied. Eligible patients were aged 18 to 70, diagnosed with alopecia, deemed suitable for DPC therapy, and excluded if pregnant. Total RNA was extracted from unfractionated whole blood that had been collected in Tempus Blood RNA tubes. The material was whole blood, obtained in connection with sensitization to the hapten diphenylcyclopropenone (DPC). The rearrangement combines TRBV20-1 with TRBJ2-1, with the D gene uncertain. The sequence came from a woman aged 18-29 years with alopecia areata. Some clones in this sample may be carry-over from other donors' samples. CDR3 region: CSAAVVPLGKGQFF. The DNA sequence reads TGCAGTGCCGCCGTCGTCCCCTTGGGGAAAGGGCAGTTCTTC.